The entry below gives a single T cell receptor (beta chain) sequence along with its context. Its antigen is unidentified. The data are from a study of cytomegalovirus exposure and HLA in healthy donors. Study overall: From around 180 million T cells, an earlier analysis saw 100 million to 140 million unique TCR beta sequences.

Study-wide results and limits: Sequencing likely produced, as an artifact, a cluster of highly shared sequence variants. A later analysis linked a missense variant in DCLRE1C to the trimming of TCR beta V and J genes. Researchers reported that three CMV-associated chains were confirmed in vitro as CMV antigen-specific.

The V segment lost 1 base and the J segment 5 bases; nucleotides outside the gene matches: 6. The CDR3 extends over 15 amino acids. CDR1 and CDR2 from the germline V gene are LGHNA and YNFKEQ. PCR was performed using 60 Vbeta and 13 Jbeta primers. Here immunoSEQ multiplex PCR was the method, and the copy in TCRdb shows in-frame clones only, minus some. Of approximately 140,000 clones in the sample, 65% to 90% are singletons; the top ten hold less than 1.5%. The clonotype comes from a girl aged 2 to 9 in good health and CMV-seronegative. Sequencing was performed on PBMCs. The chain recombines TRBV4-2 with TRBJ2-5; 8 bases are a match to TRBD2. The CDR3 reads CASSQGGQRGETQYF. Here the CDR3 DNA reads TGTGCCAGCAGCCAAGGTGGCCAGCGGGGGGAGACCCAGTACTTC.